This is a list of T cell receptor beta chains from one sample in a study of beta chain features in type 1 diabetes. The protocol was immunoSEQ multiplex PCR, while the TCRdb copy is restricted to in-frame clones and leaves out a portion. The repertoire consists of about 300,000 clones, with roughly 13% occurring once and the leading ten covering roughly 0.015%. Input material: naive CD4+ T cells from blood. The receptor source for this set is a woman younger than 30 with type 1 diabetes. Each CDR3 is given with its conserved first and last residue.

TRBV27 CASSSGTEVETQYF
TRBV28 CASSLKGAGGYTF
TRBV19 CATYDGTGRTLYGYTF
TRBV5-1 CASSLMPGQGYGYTF
TRBV27 CASSPQGRQTYSNQPQHF
TRBV28 CASSFEGVREKLFF
TRBV18 CASSPLGALTDTQYF
TRBV11-1 CASSLKIAGIRDTQYF
TRBV6-6 CASTKTSGDPSEQYF
TRBV30 CAWSFGQANTEAFF
TRBV7-9 CASSLSGWETQYF
TRBV28 CASSLRTGPTYEQYF
TRBV28 CASIPGGLAGGSYNEQFF
TRBV5-4 CASSLARGQKNIQYF
TRBV18 CASSPPTGTYEQYF
TRBV18 CASSPPGQGPKAFF
TRBV27 CASGGLGTGKEKLFF
TRBV30 CAWTGQAYGEKLFF
TRBV4-3 CASSPSGTRLNEQFF
TRBV29-1 CSVEWRGRASDTQYF
TRBV7-2 CASSLAFQVYQETQYF
TRBV18 CASSLPDRAGEKLFF
TRBV4-3 CASRTSGTNKQFF
TRBV28 CASRAAQETQYF